Below, 26 T cell receptor beta chains from the same sample are listed, as sequenced in a study of blood T cell repertoires in COVID-19. Generated by immunoSEQ multiplex PCR, the TCRdb table keeps only in-frame clones and is missing some. The table includes 200,000 or so clones, 70% to 85% detected once. The sample comprised peripheral blood. The source of these receptors is a woman in her thirties with acute or convalescent COVID-19.

A single count supports this clone. The chain couples TRBV28 to TRBJ1-3, with D tentatively TRBD1 (6 bases). The CDR3 spans 14 residues. Germline-derived CDR1 and CDR2 are MDHEN and SYDVKM. V lost 5 bases to trimming and J lost 4 bases, with 12 bases between them. The CDR3 protein is CASSIGTSGNTIYF. For the CDR3, the DNA is TGTGCCAGCAGTATCGGGACATCGGGAAACACCATATATTTT.

The chain has TRBV6-5 and TRBJ1-2; a possible D gene is TRBD1 (6 bases). Trimming removed 3 bases from V and 1 base from J, with 12 bases in between. The CDR3 runs to 15 residues. CDR1 is MNHEY, CDR2 SVGAGI, per germline. This chain's CDR3 is CASSYQGGGNYGYTF. CDR3 nucleotides: TGTGCCAGCAGTTATCAAGGGGGGGGTAACTATGGCTACACCTTC.

The chain combines TRBV5-4 with TRBJ2-2, with a possible D match to TRBD2 (5 bases). From germline, CDR1 is SGHNT and CDR2 YYREEE (reference sequence). Deletions cut 1 base from V and 6 bases from J, with 7 bases between. CDR3 length: 13 residues. CDR3 sequence: CASSLLGAGELFF. The CDR3 DNA sequence: TGTGCCAGCAGCTTGCTGGGAGCCGGGGAGCTGTTTTTT. Based on the CDR3 plus reference TRBV5-4 and TRBJ2-2, the full variable domain is ETGVTQSPTHLIKTRGQQVTLRCSSQSGHNTVSWYQQALGQGPQFIFQYYREEENGRGNFPPRFSGLQFPNYSSELNVNALELDDSALYLCASSLLGAGELFFGEGSRLTVL.

This clone has only one observation. The chain recombines TRBV3-1 (or the pseudogene TRBV3-2) with TRBJ2-7; tentative D call: TRBD1 (6 bases). This CDR3 comprises 13 residues. The V gene lost 3 bases and the J gene lost 6 bases, with 12 bases spanning the gap. Germline loops: CDR1 LGHDT, CDR2 YNNKEL (reference sequence). The DNA of the CDR3 is TGTGCCAGCAGCCAGGGCAGGGGTCGCGAGCAGTACTTC. Encoded protein: CASSQGRGREQYF.

There are many counts of this clone. The chain recombines TRBV7-2 with TRBJ1-4; 7 bases align to TRBD1. The V gene's germline CDR1 is SGHTA and CDR2 FQGNSA. V dropped 5 bases and J dropped 3; count of bases not matched to a gene: 6. The CDR3 sequence is 15 residues long. CDR3: CASSAQTGSNEKLFF. Here the CDR3 DNA reads TGTGCCAGCAGCGCTCAGACAGGGTCTAATGAAAAACTGTTTTTT.

V and J are TRBV11-2 and TRBJ2-5, with D possibly matching TRBD2 (5 bases). This CDR3 spans 14 amino acids. Germline V gene sequence: CDR1 SGHAT, CDR2 FQNNGV. V shed 1 base and J shed 5 bases, with 11 bases lying between them. CDR3 nucleotide sequence: TGTGCCAGCAGCTTAGGGGCTAGCTGGGAGACCCAGTACTTC. It specifies CASSLGASWETQYF.

This chain uses TRBV10-1 with TRBJ2-2, with 10 bases matching TRBD2. The CDR3 has 15 amino acids. The V and J ends lost 8 bases and 2 bases, in that order; junction bases with no gene match: 5. From germline, CDR1 is WNHNN and CDR2 SYGVQD (reference sequence). The CDR3 protein is CASGRTSGNTGELFF. The CDR3 DNA follows: TGCGCCAGCGGCCGGACTAGCGGCAACACCGGGGAGCTGTTTTTT.

The CDR3 loop reads CASSRGGGAYNSPLHF. For the CDR3, the DNA is TGTGCCAGCAGTCGAGGAGGGGGCGCCTATAATTCACCCCTCCACTTT. This chain joins TRBV5-4 and TRBJ1-6; 7 bases match TRBD1. This CDR3 spans 16 amino acids. Trimming removed 5 bases from V and 2 bases from J; junction bases left unmatched: 7. Germline V lookup: CDR1 SGHNT, CDR2 YYREEE (reference sequence).

This clone has just a few counts. The chain is built from TRBV28 and TRBJ2-7, with TRBD2 identical over 8 bases. CDR1 MDHEN and CDR2 SYDVKM come from the germline V gene. The CDR3 has 14 amino acids. The J segment lost 7 bases and the V segment lost 7 bases, leaving 12 bases of the junction unmatched. Written as DNA, the CDR3 is TGTGCCAGCATGAACGGGGGGGAAATAAGGGAGCAGTACTTC. Its translation is CASMNGGEIREQYF.

The V gene is TRBV7-2, the J gene TRBJ1-2; 9 nucleotides line up with TRBD1. The CDR3 runs to 15 residues. The V and J ends lost 4 bases and 2 bases, in that order; junction bases with no gene match: 5. Germline values: CDR1 SGHTA, CDR2 FQGNSA. DNA for the CDR3: TGTGCCAGCAGCTGGAAGGGACAGGGAAACTATGGCTACACCTTC. Encoded protein: CASSWKGQGNYGYTF.

The chain uses TRBV6-1 and TRBJ1-5; 8 nucleotides agree with TRBD1. The CDR3 runs 13 residues. J gave up 5 bases and V 3 bases, and 0 bases lay outside the gene matches. The germline V gene encodes CDR1 MNHNS and CDR2 SASEGT. As DNA, the CDR3 is TGTGCCAGCAGTGACAGGGGGCATCAGCCCCAGCATTTT. It translates to CASSDRGHQPQHF.

The rearrangement uses TRBV28 and TRBJ1-2, with 7 bases that match TRBD1. The trim removed 6 bases at V and 2 bases at J, leaving 6 bases unmatched. The length of the CDR3 is 14 residues. Germline CDR1 is MDHEN and CDR2 is SYDVKM. Written as DNA, the CDR3 is TGTGCCAGCAGAGAGCCGGGACAGAACTATGGCTACACCTTC. This gives the protein CASREPGQNYGYTF.

This rearrangement joins TRBV12-5 to TRBJ2-1, with 8 positions matching TRBD1. The germline gives CDR1 LGHNT, CDR2 FRNRAP. J gave up 5 bases and V 1 base, and 4 bases lay outside the gene matches. The CDR3 runs 15 residues. CDR3 coding DNA: TGTGCTAGTGGTTTGGACGGACAGGGCCACAATGAGCAGTTCTTC. Its translation is CASGLDGQGHNEQFF. Using reference TRBV12-5 and TRBJ2-1 for the parts outside the CDR3, the full variable domain is DARVTQTPRHKVTEMGQEVTMRCQPILGHNTVFWYRQTMMQGLELLAYFRNRAPLDDSGMPKDRFSAEMPDATLATLKIQPSEPRDSAVYFCASGLDGQGHNEQFFGPGTRLTVL.

The V call is TRBV27, the J call TRBJ1-1, with unresolved D. The CDR3 loop spans 13 amino acids. Germline lookup yields CDR1 MNHEY and CDR2 SMNVEV (reference sequence). With 3 bases removed from V and 1 base from J, the gap between germline ends came to 6 bases. The chain's CDR3 is CASSFGQNTEAFF. The DNA for the CDR3 is TGTGCCAGCAGTTTTGGCCAGAACACTGAAGCTTTCTTT.

V usage is TRBV6-5 and J usage is TRBJ2-1; 9 nucleotides match TRBD2. V trimming: 5 bases; J trimming: 9 bases; junction bases outside the gene matches: 8. Germline V gene sequence: CDR1 MNHEY, CDR2 SVGAGI. The CDR3 sequence is 14 residues long. The CDR3, as DNA: TGTGCCAGCAGTAAACTAGCGGGTAACGGTGAGCAGTTCTTC. Translated, it gives CASSKLAGNGEQFF.

The chain couples TRBV2 to TRBJ2-5, with D possibly TRBD1 on 5 matching bases. The CDR3 has 14 amino acids. V dropped 2 bases and J dropped 4 bases, with 11 bases sitting between them. Per germline, CDR1 SNHLY and CDR2 FYNNEI. CDR3 bases: TGTGCCAGCAGTGAACCCCGACAGCCAGAGACCCAGTACTTC. It codes for CASSEPRQPETQYF.

V usage is TRBV3-1 (or the pseudogene TRBV3-2) and J usage is TRBJ1-2, with 8 bases that match TRBD1. There are 16 residues in the CDR3. CDR1 is LGHDT, CDR2 YNNKEL, per germline (reference sequence). J was trimmed by 7 bases and V by 0 bases; bases with no gene match: 10. CDR3 nucleotide sequence: TGTGCCAGCAGCCAAGATCTTTTCGGCAGGGGGCCTGGCTACACCTTC. This sequence encodes CASSQDLFGRGPGYTF.

The gene calls are TRBV5-4 and TRBJ2-3, with D unresolved. CDR3 length equals 14 residues. CDR1 is SGHNT and CDR2 is YYREEE in the germline V gene (reference sequence). V was pared by 0 bases and J by 2 bases, with 7 bases between. The DNA of the CDR3 is TGTGCCAGCAGCTTGGTACAGCTCACAGATACGCAGTATTTT. Residues: CASSLVQLTDTQYF. The full variable domain, in which reference TRBV5-4 and TRBJ2-3 provide the parts outside the CDR3, is ETGVTQSPTHLIKTRGQQVTLRCSSQSGHNTVSWYQQALGQGPQFIFQYYREEENGRGNFPPRFSGLQFPNYSSELNVNALELDDSALYLCASSLVQLTDTQYFGPGTRLTVL.

The V call is TRBV18, the J call TRBJ2-6; the D gene is possibly TRBD2 (6 bases). The V end lost 3 bases, the J end lost 0 bases, and 18 bases lay between the germline ends. The CDR3 length is 19 residues. Germline V gives CDR1 KGHSH, CDR2 LQKENI. CDR3 residues: CASSPYGRKKPSGANVLTF. The CDR3 DNA follows: TGTGCCAGCTCACCGTACGGGAGAAAGAAACCCTCTGGGGCCAACGTCCTGACTTTC.

This chain links TRBV6-6 with TRBJ1-2; D possibly corresponds to TRBD1 (5 bases). The V end was cut by 5 bases, the J end by 4 bases, with 14 bases between. Per germline, CDR1 MNHNY and CDR2 SVGAGI (reference sequence). This CDR3 contains 14 residues. Here the CDR3 reads CASSPPTDLYGYTF. The CDR3 DNA sequence: TGTGCCAGCAGTCCCCCGACAGACCTCTATGGCTACACCTTC.

A note on this clone: It is unclear where the CDR3 begins or ends on the DNA, so no DNA is shown, and the CDR3 is as TCRdb lists it. The rearrangement uses TRBV5-1 and TRBJ2-1; whether TRBD2, the table's D call, matches the DNA was not checked. The CDR3 is 16 residues long, ends included. Germline V gives CDR1 SGHRS, CDR2 YFSETQ. CDR3 residues: CASGVGPGGPYNEQFF.

In this sample, this clone turned up a few times. V gene TRBV10-2 combines with J gene TRBJ1-4, with a tentative D call TRBD1 (5 bases). CDR3 length: 16 amino acids. Trimming cost V 5 bases and J 7 bases, with 20 bases left between them. Germline V CDR1 and CDR2: WSHSY, SAAADI. Here the CDR3 DNA reads TGCGCCAGCAGTAAACCTCAGGGACCGGGAGGTGAAAAACTGTTTTTT. Encoded protein: CASSKPQGPGGEKLFF.

The gene calls are TRBV7-9 and TRBJ1-2, with D uncertain. CDR1 SEHNR and CDR2 FQNEAQ come from the germline V gene (reference sequence). The V end lost 5 bases, the J end lost 7 bases, and 17 bases lay between the germline ends. CDR3 length: 14 residues. This CDR3 reads CASSAGMSFGGYTF. DNA of the CDR3: TGTGCCAGCAGCGCAGGAATGTCTTTTGGTGGCTACACCTTC.

This clone was recorded many times. This sequence joins TRBV6-2 or TRBV6-3 and TRBJ2-7; 11 bases line up with TRBD2. The CDR3 has 16 residues. With 0 bases clipped from V and 5 bases from J, the junction kept 6 bases outside the gene matches. From germline, CDR1 is MNHEY and CDR2 SVGEGT. The CDR3 region is CASSYSSGSGRDEQYF. The CDR3 bases are TGTGCCAGCAGTTACTCATCAGGTAGCGGGAGGGACGAGCAGTACTTC.

CDR3 region: CASSPGGDGGPRNTIYF. The CDR3 DNA is TGTGCCAGCAGCCCCGGGGGGGACGGAGGCCCCCGAAACACCATATATTTT. The chain links TRBV7-6 to TRBJ1-3; tentative D call: TRBD1 (5 bases). The ends were cut back, 5 bases at V and 5 bases at J, with 22 bases in the middle. This CDR3 region has 17 residues. CDR1 is SGHVS, CDR2 FNYEAQ, per germline.

The chain recombines TRBV27 with TRBJ1-3, with D possibly being TRBD1 (6 bases). Germline V gene lookup returns CDR1 MNHEY and CDR2 SMNVEV (reference sequence). V gave up 0 bases and J gave up 4 bases, with 13 bases separating them. The CDR3 extends over 16 amino acids. The CDR3 DNA sequence: TGTGCCAGCAGTTTATCACCGCAGGGGAAGGGAAACACCATATATTTT. Translating gives CASSLSPQGKGNTIYF.